This is a list of T cell receptor beta chains from one sample in a study of OX40 agonist ivuxolimab in advanced cancers. Generated by immunoSEQ multiplex PCR, the TCRdb table keeps only in-frame clones and is missing some. The sample contains approximately 79,000 clones, about nine tenths of which appear only once. Sequencing was performed on CD4+ or CD8+ T cells sorted from blood, taken in a trial of the OX40 agonist ivuxolimab. These receptors came from an adult with an advanced solid tumor such as melanoma, head and neck, liver or kidney cancer. The CDR3 runs from the conserved cysteine through the conserved F or W. A D gene is named only where the DNA matches it firmly. Clone size is stated in some rows and not others, as once, few, many or a class when expanded.

CDR3aa,CDR3nt,j_gene,d_gene,abundance,v_gene
CASSKGINQPQHF,TGTGCCAGCAGCAAAGGCATTAATCAGCCCCAGCATTTT,TRBJ1-5,.,.,TRBV27
CASSLWGTGSTDTQYF,TGCGCCAGCAGCTTGTGGGGGACAGGGAGCACAGATACGCAGTATTTT,TRBJ2-3,TRBD1,.,TRBV5-1
CASSAPSGLHSNTQYF,TGTGCCAGCAGCGCCCCCAGCGGACTTCACTCCAATACGCAGTATTTT,TRBJ2-3,.,.,TRBV9
CASSYSTGEQTYEQYF,TGTGCCAGCAGTTACTCAACAGGGGAGCAAACCTACGAGCAGTACTTC,TRBJ2-7,TRBD1,.,TRBV6-5
CASSLGLAGHYEQYF,TGTGCCAGCAGTTTGGGACTAGCGGGGCACTACGAGCAGTACTTC,TRBJ2-7,TRBD2,.,TRBV27
CAWSPGTGNSPLHF,TGTGCCTGGAGCCCCGGGACAGGGAATTCACCCCTCCACTTT,TRBJ1-6,TRBD1,few,TRBV30
CASSLWAGLSYNEQFF,TGTGCCAGCAGCTTATGGGCAGGGCTGTCCTACAATGAGCAGTTCTTC,TRBJ2-1,.,.,TRBV11-2
CASSYGSSGATDTQYF,TGTGCCAGCAGTTACGGGTCTAGCGGGGCCACAGATACGCAGTATTTT,TRBJ2-3,TRBD2,.,TRBV6-5
CASSLTSGELYYEQYF,TGTGCCAGCAGTTTGACTAGCGGGGAACTATACTACGAGCAGTACTTC,TRBJ2-7,TRBD2,.,TRBV27
CAWSEPTGEGYGKLFF,TGTGCCTGGAGTGAGCCCACAGGGGAAGGCTATGGAAAACTGTTTTTT,TRBJ1-4,TRBD1,once,TRBV30
CAWSLTRGGFNYGYTF,TGTGCCTGGAGTCTCACCCGCGGGGGTTTTAACTATGGCTACACCTTC,TRBJ1-2,.,.,TRBV30
CASTPFSQPSGRSTDTQYF,TGTGCCAGCACCCCGTTTTCCCAACCCTCGGGACGGAGCACAGATACGCAGTATTTT,TRBJ2-3,.,.,TRBV9
CASSVLTGGRSPEAFF,TGTGCCAGCAGTGTCCTGACAGGGGGTCGGAGCCCTGAAGCTTTCTTT,TRBJ1-1,TRBD1,.,TRBV6-1
CDNGQGINQPQHF,TGCGATAACGGGCAGGGCATAAATCAGCCCCAGCATTTT,TRBJ1-5,.,.,TRBV10-1
CASSDSGGGNQPQHF,TGTGCCAGCAGTGACTCAGGGGGGGGCAATCAGCCCCAGCATTTT,TRBJ1-5,.,.,TRBV6-4
CASMVTTYNSPLHF,TGTGCCAGCATGGTCACCACCTATAATTCACCCCTCCACTTT,TRBJ1-6,.,once,TRBV6-5
CASSLSPGPRTDTQYF,TGTGCCAGCAGCTTGTCTCCGGGACCCCGGACAGATACGCAGTATTTT,TRBJ2-3,.,.,TRBV7-2
CASSQGRGERDTEAFF,TGCGCCAGCAGCCAAGGGAGAGGGGAGAGGGACACTGAAGCTTTCTTT,TRBJ1-1,.,.,TRBV4-3
CASGLGTGWDQPQHF,TGTGCTAGTGGTTTGGGGACAGGATGGGATCAGCCCCAGCATTTT,TRBJ1-5,TRBD1,few,TRBV12-5
CASSTGTAYGYTF,TGTGCCAGCAGCACCGGGACAGCTTATGGCTACACCTTC,TRBJ1-2,TRBD1,.,TRBV11-2
CASSQDRGPYNEQFF,TGCGCCAGCAGCCAAGATCGGGGTCCCTACAATGAGCAGTTCTTC,TRBJ2-1,.,.,TRBV4-3
CASSARTVGDSQETQYF,TGTGCCAGCAGTGCGCGGACCGTGGGTGACAGCCAAGAGACCCAGTACTTC,TRBJ2-5,.,once,TRBV25-1
CASSPSGVVTEAFF,TGCGCCAGCAGCCCCTCAGGGGTGGTCACTGAAGCTTTCTTT,TRBJ1-1,.,.,TRBV5-1
CASSESVEPQHF,TGCGCCAGCAGTGAGTCGGTAGAGCCCCAGCATTTT,TRBJ1-5,.,few,TRBV10-2
CASSPVLSEQYF,TGTGCCAGCAGTCCAGTCCTCTCCGAGCAGTACTTC,TRBJ2-7,.,.,TRBV2
CASSVYPGTDEKLFF,TGTGCCAGCAGCGTATATCCGGGGACAGACGAAAAACTGTTTTTT,TRBJ1-4,TRBD1,.,TRBV4-2
CASSAVPGQGPHEQYF,TGTGCCAGCAGTGCAGTCCCGGGACAGGGCCCCCACGAGCAGTACTTC,TRBJ2-7,.,.,TRBV21-1
CASSLAPGTGETQYF,TGTGCCAGCAGCTTAGCGCCTGGGACAGGGGAGACCCAGTACTTC,TRBJ2-5,TRBD1,.,TRBV7-2
CSVERTGSSYNEQFF,TGCAGCGTTGAGAGGACAGGGAGCTCCTACAATGAGCAGTTCTTC,TRBJ2-1,TRBD1,.,TRBV29-1
CASSIGGYSNQPQHF,TGTGCCAGTAGTATAGGAGGTTATAGCAATCAGCCCCAGCATTTT,TRBJ1-5,.,.,TRBV19
CASSAGPSYEQYF,TGTGCCAGCAGCGCGGGTCCATCCTACGAGCAGTACTTC,TRBJ2-7,.,.,TRBV7-2
CASRQNWYEQYF,TGTGCCAGCAGACAAAACTGGTACGAGCAGTACTTC,TRBJ2-7,.,.,TRBV11-2
CASSTGGNQPQHF,TGTGCCAGCAGCACAGGCGGTAATCAGCCCCAGCATTTT,TRBJ1-5,.,.,TRBV5-3
CASSYSTDRGGQPQHF,TGTGCCAGCAGTTACTCGACGGACAGGGGAGGTCAGCCCCAGCATTTT,TRBJ1-5,TRBD1,few,TRBV6-9
CAIQGLGDAFNEQFF,TGTGCCATACAGGGTCTGGGGGATGCCTTCAATGAGCAGTTCTTC,TRBJ2-1,.,.,TRBV2
CASIGGLAGFEQYF,TGTGCCAGCATAGGGGGACTAGCGGGGTTCGAGCAGTACTTC,TRBJ2-7,TRBD2,.,TRBV6-5
CASSLRLYEQYF,TGTGCCAGCTCTCTCAGATTGTACGAGCAGTACTTC,TRBJ2-7,.,.,TRBV18
CASSVKAGGPNLNEQFF,TGTGCCAGCAGCGTAAAAGCGGGGGGGCCGAATTTGAATGAGCAGTTCTTC,TRBJ2-1,TRBD2,.,TRBV9
CASSVSLARPSYEQYF,TGTGCCAGCAGCGTTAGTCTGGCGAGGCCTTCCTACGAGCAGTACTTC,TRBJ2-7,.,.,TRBV7-9
CASSVDPGTPGYEQYF,TGTGCCAGCAGCGTCGACCCCGGGACCCCGGGCTACGAGCAGTACTTC,TRBJ2-7,.,.,TRBV9
CASTAGTGGDEQYF,TGTGCCAGCACCGCCGGGACAGGGGGAGACGAGCAGTACTTC,TRBJ2-7,TRBD1,.,TRBV7-8
CASSFGGGLEQYF,TGTGCCAGCAGTTTCGGGGGGGGACTAGAGCAGTACTTC,TRBJ2-7,TRBD2,.,TRBV27
CASPRDREAFF,TGTGCCAGCCCCCGGGACAGGGAAGCTTTCTTT,TRBJ1-1,TRBD1,.,TRBV6-5
CASSYVSGGPRDTQYF,TGTGCCAGCAGTTACGTTAGCGGGGGTCCTAGAGATACGCAGTATTTT,TRBJ2-3,TRBD2,.,TRBV6-5
CASSRLGELFF,TGTGCCAGCAGCCGTCTCGGGGAGCTGTTTTTT,TRBJ2-2,.,few,TRBV7-9
CASSVAGHQETQYF,TGTGCCAGCAGTGTGGCGGGGCACCAAGAGACCCAGTACTTC,TRBJ2-5,.,.,TRBV25-1
CASSLRRFRDTEAFF,TGTGCCAGCAGCTTAAGACGTTTCAGGGACACTGAAGCTTTCTTT,TRBJ1-1,.,once,TRBV5-8
CATSREKGNEKLFF,TGTGCCACCAGCAGAGAAAAGGGCAATGAAAAACTGTTTTTT,TRBJ1-4,.,.,TRBV15
CASSDSLHGYTF,TGTGCCAGCAGTGACTCCCTTCATGGCTACACCTTC,TRBJ1-2,.,.,TRBV6-4
CASSLVRESEQYF,TGTGCCAGCAGTTTAGTCAGGGAGAGCGAGCAGTACTTC,TRBJ2-7,.,.,TRBV27
CASGAGGLQETQYF,TGTGCCAGCGGGGCAGGGGGCCTCCAAGAGACCCAGTACTTC,TRBJ2-5,TRBD1,.,TRBV7-8